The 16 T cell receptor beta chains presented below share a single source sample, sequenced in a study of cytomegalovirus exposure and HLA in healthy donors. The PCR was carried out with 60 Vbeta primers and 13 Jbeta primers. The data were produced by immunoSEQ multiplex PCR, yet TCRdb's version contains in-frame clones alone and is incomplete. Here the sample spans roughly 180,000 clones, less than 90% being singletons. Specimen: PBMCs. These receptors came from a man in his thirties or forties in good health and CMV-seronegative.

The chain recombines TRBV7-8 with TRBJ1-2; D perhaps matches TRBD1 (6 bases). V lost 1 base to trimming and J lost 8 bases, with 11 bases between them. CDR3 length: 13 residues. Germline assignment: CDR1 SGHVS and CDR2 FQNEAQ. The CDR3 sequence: CASSLVQGVGYTF. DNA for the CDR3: TGTGCCAGCAGCTTAGTACAGGGTGTAGGCTACACCTTC.

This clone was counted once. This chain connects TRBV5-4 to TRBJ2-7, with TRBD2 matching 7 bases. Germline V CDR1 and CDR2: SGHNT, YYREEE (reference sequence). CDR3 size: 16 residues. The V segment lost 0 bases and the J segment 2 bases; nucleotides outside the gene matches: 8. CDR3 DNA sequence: TGTGCCAGCAGCTTGGCTGCTAGCGGAGGGCCCTACGAGCAGTACTTC. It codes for CASSLAASGGPYEQYF.

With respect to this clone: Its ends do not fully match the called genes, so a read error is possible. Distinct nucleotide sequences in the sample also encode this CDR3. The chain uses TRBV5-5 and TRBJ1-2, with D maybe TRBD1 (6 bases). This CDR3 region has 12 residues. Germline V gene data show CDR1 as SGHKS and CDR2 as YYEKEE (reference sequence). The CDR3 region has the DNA TGTGCCAGCAGCTCACAGGGCTATGGGTACACCTTC. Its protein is CASSSQGYGYTF.

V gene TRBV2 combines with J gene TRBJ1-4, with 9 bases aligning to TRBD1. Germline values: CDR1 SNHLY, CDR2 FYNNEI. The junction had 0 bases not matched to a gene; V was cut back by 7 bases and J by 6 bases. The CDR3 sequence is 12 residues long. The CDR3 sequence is CASNRGHEKLFF. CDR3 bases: TGTGCCAGCAACAGGGGGCATGAAAAACTGTTTTTT. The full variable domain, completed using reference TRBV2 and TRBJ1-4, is EPEVTQTPSHQVTQMGQEVILRCVPISNHLYFYWYRQILGQKVEFLVSFYNNEISEKSEIFDDQFSVERPDGSNFTLKIRSTKLEDSAMYFCASNRGHEKLFFGSGTQLSVL.

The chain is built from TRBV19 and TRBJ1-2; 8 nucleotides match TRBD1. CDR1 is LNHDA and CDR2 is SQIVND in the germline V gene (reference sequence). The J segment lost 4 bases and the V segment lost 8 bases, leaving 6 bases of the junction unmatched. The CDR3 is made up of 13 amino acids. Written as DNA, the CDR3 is TGTGCCAGTCGATGGGGACAGGCCTATGGCTACACCTTC. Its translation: CASRWGQAYGYTF.

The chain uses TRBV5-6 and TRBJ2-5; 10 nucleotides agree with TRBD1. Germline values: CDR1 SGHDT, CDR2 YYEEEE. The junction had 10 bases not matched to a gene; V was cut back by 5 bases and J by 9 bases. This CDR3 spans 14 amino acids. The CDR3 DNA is TGTGCCAGCAGGCCGACAGGGGGCATGGAGGCCCAGTACTTC. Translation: CASRPTGGMEAQYF.

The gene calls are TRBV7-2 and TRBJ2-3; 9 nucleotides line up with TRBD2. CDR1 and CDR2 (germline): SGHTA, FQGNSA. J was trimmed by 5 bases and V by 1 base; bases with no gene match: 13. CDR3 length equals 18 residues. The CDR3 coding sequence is TGTGCCAGCAGCTTAGTTAGTCTCGCGGGAGGGCGGGGAGATACGCAGTATTTT. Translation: CASSLVSLAGGRGDTQYF. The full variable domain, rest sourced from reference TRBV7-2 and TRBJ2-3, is GAGVSQSPSNKVTEKGKDVELRCDPISGHTALYWYRQSLGQGLEFLIYFQGNSAPDKSGLPSDRFSAERTGGSVSTLTIQRTQQEDSAVYLCASSLVSLAGGRGDTQYFGPGTRLTVL.

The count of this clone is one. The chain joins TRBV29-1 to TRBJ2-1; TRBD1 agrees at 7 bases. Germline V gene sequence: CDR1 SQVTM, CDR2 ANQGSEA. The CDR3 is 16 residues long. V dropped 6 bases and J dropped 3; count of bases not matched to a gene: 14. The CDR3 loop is CSVHRPGTAYYNEQFF. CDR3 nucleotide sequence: TGCAGCGTCCACCGGCCCGGGACAGCCTACTACAATGAGCAGTTCTTC.

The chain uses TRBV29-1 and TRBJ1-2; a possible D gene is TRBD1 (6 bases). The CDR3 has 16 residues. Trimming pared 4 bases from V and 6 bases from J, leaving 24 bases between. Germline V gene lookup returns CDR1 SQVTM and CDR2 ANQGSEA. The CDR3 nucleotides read TGCAGCGTTGTCACACTAAAAGGGGCAGGGGTGGATGGCTACACCTTC. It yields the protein CSVVTLKGAGVDGYTF.

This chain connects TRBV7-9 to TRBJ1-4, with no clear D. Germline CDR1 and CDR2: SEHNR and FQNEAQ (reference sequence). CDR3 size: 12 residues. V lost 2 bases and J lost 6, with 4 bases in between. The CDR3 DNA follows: TGTGCCAGCAGCTTATTCTATGAAAAACTGTTTTTT. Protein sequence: CASSLFYEKLFF.

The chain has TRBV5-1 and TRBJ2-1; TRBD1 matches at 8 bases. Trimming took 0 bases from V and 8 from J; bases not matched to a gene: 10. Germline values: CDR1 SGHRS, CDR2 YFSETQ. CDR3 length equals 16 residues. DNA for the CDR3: TGCGCCAGCAGCTTGGGGACAGGGTCGAGGAGTGATGAGCAGTTCTTC. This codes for CASSLGTGSRSDEQFF.

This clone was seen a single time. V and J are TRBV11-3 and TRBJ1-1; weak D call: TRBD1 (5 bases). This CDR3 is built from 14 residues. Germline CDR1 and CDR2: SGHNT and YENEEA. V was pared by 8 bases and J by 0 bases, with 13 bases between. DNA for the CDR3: TGTGCCAGCGGGCAGGGCCCGATGAACACTGAAGCTTTCTTT. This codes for CASGQGPMNTEAFF.

Written as DNA, the CDR3 is TGCAGCGTTGAAAGGGCCTTTGAGGGAGATACGCAGTATTTT. Residues: CSVERAFEGDTQYF. V is TRBV29-1 and J is TRBJ2-3, with D possibly matching TRBD2 (5 bases). Trimming stripped 2 bases from V and 5 bases from J, with 14 bases between. There are 14 residues in the CDR3. CDR1 and CDR2 from the germline V gene are SQVTM and ANQGSEA.

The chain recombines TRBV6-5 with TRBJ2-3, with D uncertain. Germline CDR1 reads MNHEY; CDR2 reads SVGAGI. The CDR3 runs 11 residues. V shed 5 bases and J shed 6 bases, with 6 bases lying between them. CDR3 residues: CASSIRDTQYF. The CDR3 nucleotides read TGTGCCAGCAGTATACGGGATACGCAGTATTTT.

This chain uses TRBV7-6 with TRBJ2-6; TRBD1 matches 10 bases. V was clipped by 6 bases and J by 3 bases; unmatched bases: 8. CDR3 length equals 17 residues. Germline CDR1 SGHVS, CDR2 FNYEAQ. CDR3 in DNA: TGTGCCAGCAGATACCCCGGACAGGGGGGTGGGGCCAACGTCCTGACTTTC. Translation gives CASRYPGQGGGANVLTF.

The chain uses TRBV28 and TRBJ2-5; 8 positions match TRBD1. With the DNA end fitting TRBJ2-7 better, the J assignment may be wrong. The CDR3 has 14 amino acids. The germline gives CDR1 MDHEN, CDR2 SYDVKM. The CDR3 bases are TGTGCCAGCAGCTCCGGACAGGGTCTCTACGAGCAGTACTTC. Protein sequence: CASSSGQGLYEQYF.